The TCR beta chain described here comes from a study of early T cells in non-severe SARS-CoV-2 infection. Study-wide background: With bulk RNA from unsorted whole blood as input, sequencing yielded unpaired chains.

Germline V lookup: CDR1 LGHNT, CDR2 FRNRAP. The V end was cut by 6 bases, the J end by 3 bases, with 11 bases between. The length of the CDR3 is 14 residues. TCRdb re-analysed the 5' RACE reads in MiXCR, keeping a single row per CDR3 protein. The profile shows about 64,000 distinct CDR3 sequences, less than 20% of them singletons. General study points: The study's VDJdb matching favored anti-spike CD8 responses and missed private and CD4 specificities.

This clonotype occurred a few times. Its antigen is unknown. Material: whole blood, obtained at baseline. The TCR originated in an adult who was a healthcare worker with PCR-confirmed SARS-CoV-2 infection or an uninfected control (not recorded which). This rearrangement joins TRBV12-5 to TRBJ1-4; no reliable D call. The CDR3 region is CASGSGDSNEKLFF. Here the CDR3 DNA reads TGTGCTAGTGGCTCTGGGGATTCTAATGAAAAACTGTTTTTT.